This T cell receptor beta chain appears in the sequencing data of a study of blood T cell repertoires in COVID-19. Across the whole study: Spain, Italy and the United States supplied samples that represented acute and convalescent COVID-19. T cells, B-cell-depleted T cells, or PBMCs supplied cDNA or gDNA.

Measured with immunoSEQ multiplex PCR; TCRdb has only the in-frame clones, and not every one. The sample has about 260,000 clones; 83% are singletons. Germline lookup yields CDR1 LNHDA and CDR2 SQIVND (reference sequence). The CDR3 extends over 12 amino acids. The ends were cut back, 1 base at V and 10 bases at J, with 8 bases in the middle. The source of this sequence is a woman aged 50 to 60 who had recovered from COVID-19. The chain carries TRBV19 and TRBJ2-1, with D uncertain. The sequenced material came from peripheral blood. DNA for the CDR3: TGTGCCAGTAGTATAGGGGCATGGGAGCAGTTCTTC. This sequence encodes CASSIGAWEQFF.